One sample yielded the 3 T cell receptor beta chains listed below, sequenced in a study of OX40 agonist ivuxolimab in advanced cancers. Method: immunoSEQ multiplex PCR; TCRdb's copy keeps in-frame clones and lacks some. The table shows almost 70,000 clones, with roughly nine tenths occurring only once. This specimen consisted of CD4+ or CD8+ T cells sorted from blood, obtained in a trial of the OX40 agonist ivuxolimab. The receptors shown here come from an adult with an advanced solid tumor such as melanoma, head and neck, liver or kidney cancer.

This chain connects TRBV5-6 to TRBJ1-3, with D hard to call. In germline, CDR1 is SGHDT, CDR2 YYEEEE. V was trimmed by 2 bases and J by 2 bases, leaving 17 bases between them. CDR3 length: 17 residues. CDR3 sequence: CASSFFVRGKTGNTIYF. CDR3 nucleotide sequence: TGTGCCAGCAGCTTTTTTGTGCGGGGTAAAACTGGAAACACCATATATTTT.

This chain joins TRBV11-2 and TRBJ2-1; D possibly corresponds to TRBD1 (6 bases). The CDR3 extends over 16 amino acids. Trimming removed 0 bases at V and 3 bases at J, with 12 bases between. CDR1 and CDR2 (germline): SGHAT, FQNNGV. The CDR3 loop is CASSLESGTNYNEQFF. The CDR3 nucleotides are TGTGCCAGCAGCTTAGAATCCGGGACAAACTACAATGAGCAGTTCTTC.

V is TRBV6-5 and J is TRBJ1-2; a possible D gene is TRBD1 (6 bases). The CDR3 sequence is 12 residues long. In germline, CDR1 is MNHEY, CDR2 SVGAGI. V was shortened by 6 bases and J by 6 bases, with 11 bases between the two germline ends. The CDR3 DNA follows: TGTGCCAGCAGAAACAGGGAAAATGGCTACACCTTC. Residues: CASRNRENGYTF.